The entry below gives a single TCR beta chain sequence along with its context. The data are from a study of cytomegalovirus exposure and HLA in healthy donors. On the study more broadly: The roughly 120 validation repertoires, a later analysis reported, used the same platform as the 666 first-cohort repertoires.

Method: immunoSEQ multiplex PCR; TCRdb's copy keeps in-frame clones and lacks some. The sample yields about 73,000 clones, 85% to 95% seen once. The CDR3 sequence is 12 residues long. The germline CDR1 and CDR2 sequences are GTSNPN and SVGIG (reference sequence). V shed 4 bases and J shed 0 bases, with 6 bases lying between them. The sample consisted of PBMCs. The receptor's source is a man between 18 and 35 years old in good health and CMV-seronegative. The chain joins TRBV30 to TRBJ1-2; D is ambiguous. CDR3 coding DNA: TGTGCCTGGAACGGAGCTAACTATGGCTACACCTTC. Translation: CAWNGANYGYTF.